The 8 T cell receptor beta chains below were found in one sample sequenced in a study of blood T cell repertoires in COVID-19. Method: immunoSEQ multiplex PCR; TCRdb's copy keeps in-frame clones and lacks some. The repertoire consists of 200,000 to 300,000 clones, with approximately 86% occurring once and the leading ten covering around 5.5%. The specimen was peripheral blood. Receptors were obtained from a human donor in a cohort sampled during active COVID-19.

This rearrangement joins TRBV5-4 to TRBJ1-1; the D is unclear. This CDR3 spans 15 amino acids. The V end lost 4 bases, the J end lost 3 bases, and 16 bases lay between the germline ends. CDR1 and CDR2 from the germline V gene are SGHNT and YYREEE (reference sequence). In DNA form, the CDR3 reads TGTGCCAGCAGCAAGGAGCGGGTCGCGTACACTGAAGCTTTCTTT. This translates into CASSKERVAYTEAFF.

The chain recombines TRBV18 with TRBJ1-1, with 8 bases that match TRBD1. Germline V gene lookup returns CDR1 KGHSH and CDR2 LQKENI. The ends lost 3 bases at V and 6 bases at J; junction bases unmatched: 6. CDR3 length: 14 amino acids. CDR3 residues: CASSPTGGQAEAFF. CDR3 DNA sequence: TGTGCCAGCTCACCTACAGGGGGTCAGGCTGAAGCTTTCTTT.

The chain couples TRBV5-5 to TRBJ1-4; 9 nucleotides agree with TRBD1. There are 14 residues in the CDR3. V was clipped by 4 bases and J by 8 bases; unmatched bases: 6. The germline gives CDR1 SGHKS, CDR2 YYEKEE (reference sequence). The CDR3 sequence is CASSPRQGGEKLFF. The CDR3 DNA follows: TGTGCCAGCAGCCCGAGACAGGGGGGAGAAAAACTGTTTTTT.

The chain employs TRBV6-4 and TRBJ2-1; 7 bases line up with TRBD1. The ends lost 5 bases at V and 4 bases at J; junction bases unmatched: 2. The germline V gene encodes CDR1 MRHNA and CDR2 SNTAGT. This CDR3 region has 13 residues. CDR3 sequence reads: CASSTQGYNEQFF. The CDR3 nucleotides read TGTGCCAGCAGTACACAGGGGTACAATGAGCAGTTCTTC.

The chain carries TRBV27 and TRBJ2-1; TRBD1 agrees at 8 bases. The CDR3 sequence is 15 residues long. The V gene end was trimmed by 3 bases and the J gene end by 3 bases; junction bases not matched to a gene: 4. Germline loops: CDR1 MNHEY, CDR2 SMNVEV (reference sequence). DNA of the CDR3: TGTGCCAGCAGTTTCTCCGGGACAGGCTACAATGAGCAGTTCTTC. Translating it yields CASSFSGTGYNEQFF.

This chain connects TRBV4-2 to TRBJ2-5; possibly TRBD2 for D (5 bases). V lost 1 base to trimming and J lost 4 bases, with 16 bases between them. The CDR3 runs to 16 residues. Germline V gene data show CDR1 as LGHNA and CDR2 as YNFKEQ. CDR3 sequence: CASSQGLGRGPETQYF. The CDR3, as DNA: TGTGCCAGCAGCCAAGGTTTAGGTCGCGGGCCAGAGACCCAGTACTTC.

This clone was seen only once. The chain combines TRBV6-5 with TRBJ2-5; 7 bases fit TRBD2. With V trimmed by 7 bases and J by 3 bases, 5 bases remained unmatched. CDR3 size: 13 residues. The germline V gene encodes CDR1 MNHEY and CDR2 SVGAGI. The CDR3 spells CASNGLAEETQYF. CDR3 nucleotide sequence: TGTGCCAGCAACGGGCTAGCGGAAGAGACCCAGTACTTC.

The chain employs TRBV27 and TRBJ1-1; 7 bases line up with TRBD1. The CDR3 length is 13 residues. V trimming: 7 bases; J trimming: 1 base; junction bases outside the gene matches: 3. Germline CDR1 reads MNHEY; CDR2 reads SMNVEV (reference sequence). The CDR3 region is CASKDRENTEAFF. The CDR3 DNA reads TGTGCCAGCAAAGACAGGGAGAACACTGAAGCTTTCTTT.